Sequencing of this T cell receptor beta chain was carried out in a study of T cell clusters in autoimmune cytopenias (dated by TCRdb to the late 2010s). Describing the broader study: A mean age of around 50 years and a median age of 59 years were recorded for the healthy donor controls, of whom about half of the roughly 43 were female. Repertoires from autoimmune hepatitis patients were compared with those of over 20 healthy donors matched for age and sex. In autoimmune cytopenia patients, peripheral blood TRB and IGH repertoires were sequenced during active disease and over treatment follow-up, together with healthy, CLL and autoimmune hepatitis controls. The median TRB sequencing depth was around 55,000 reads per sample, and the median number of distinct TRB clonotypes was a few thousand per sample. Controls were 20 to 30 age-matched healthy donors for primary cytopenia and roughly 14 age-matched CLL patients for secondary cytopenia. The goal of the study was to determine whether autoimmune cytopenia patients have a disease-specific immune repertoire signature that could serve as a blood-based biomarker. Study-wide findings and limitations: The TRB repertoire shifts, including less even repertoires in secondary cytopenia and CLL, mostly reflected lymphoma bias and not autoimmunity. The GLIPH analysis suggested a lack of physiological T cell clusters in primary autoimmune cytopenia patients, since more than 40 clusters were exclusive to healthy donors whereas some 17 were exclusive to patients. Healthy donors showed almost three-fold more exclusive TRB clusters than active autoimmune hepatitis patients, consistent with an autoimmunity-wide signature. The T cell clusters were defined in silico only, and their functional role remained to be validated experimentally. In the comparison of secondary cytopenia with CLL, no cluster-lack signature showed up, apparently because the dominant lymphoma-associated repertoire masked the signature.

Per sample, approximately 250 ng of peripheral blood genomic DNA, 30,000 to 40,000 genome equivalents, was used for TRB amplification. No count is recorded, though its frequency marks this clonotype as medium-sized (0.01 to 0.1%). The clone's antigen remains unknown. Multiplex PCR with a touch-down protocol amplified TRB rearrangements, with the TRB-A and TRB-B primer pools combined in a single tube. Illumina adapters and sample indices were added to the amplicons through two consecutive PCR reactions performed with Phusion HS II polymerase. Amplicons were gel-purified with the NucleoSpin Gel and PCR Clean-up kit, then quantified by Qubit and quality-checked on an Agilent 2100 Bioanalyzer. Sequencing of the libraries was performed on an Illumina MiSeq with 600-cycle, single-indexed, paired-end runs. The authors processed their data as follows. Alignment and assembly of TRB reads were performed with MiXCR version 2.1.12 and the default MiXCR reference library. A clone was defined by each unique CDR3 nucleotide sequence, and analysis was restricted to productive sequences with at least two reads. Repertoire diversity was assessed with alpha-parameterized diversity profiles (alpha 0 to 5), including the Shannon (alpha 1) and Simpson (alpha 2) indices, which were computed with an R script. The tcR package was used to compute combinatorial TRB VJ usage, and cohorts were compared on this usage by principal component analysis with ade4. TCRbeta CDR3s were clustered with GLIPH on cohort pairs matched by age and read depth, and cluster frequencies were compared by Wilcoxon test. Once TCRdb had reprocessed the reads, it stored one entry per CDR3 protein sequence and supplied no DNA. TCRdb's processing, not the authors' own work, is the source of the V and J calls. For this sample, the table gives about 7,000 distinct CDR3 sequences. The leading ten clones occupy approximately 22% of the sample.

These records were also assigned to another study, of T cell repertoires in aging, cancer and after chemotherapy. According to the second study: The donors fell into six age groups ranging from 30 or younger to 70 or older, and each group had at least three individuals. Control TCR repertoires from healthy donors were recorded across several months to years, and re-sampling revealed clear clonal overlap. In total, the full dataset held approximately 8.4 million TCR reads. Compared with age-matched healthy donors, untreated patients with either hematological or solid cancers had significantly lower TCR diversity in the blood along with higher clonality. Declining TCR diversity with age in healthy donors was mainly explained by loss of richness; in cancer patients, loss of evenness also contributed. An increase in median generation probability over the chemotherapy interval was observed in both cancer cohorts, suggesting that the repertoire was reconstituted through rebound thymic output. The authors noted that the repertoire data do not allow conclusions about immunological memory after chemotherapy. Peripheral blood TCR beta repertoires from healthy donors and cancer patients were profiled to examine immunoaging and T cell reconstitution after chemotherapy. A cohort of 218 cancer patients (94 with hematological and 124 with solid cancers) was assembled, and roughly 98 healthy donors were included as a reference group. Processing of the TRB sequences was carried out with MiXCR versions 2.12 and 3.0.5. Shannon diversity, evenness, clonality (one minus evenness), and alpha-parameterized diversity profiles from alpha 0 to 5 were included as repertoire metrics. The IGoR algorithm was used to compute generation probabilities of clones in paired pre- and post-chemotherapy samples.

The receptor was derived from a human donor in good health. Sequences were obtained from peripheral blood.

CDR3 loop: CASSSIRDRGSGANVLTF. The receptor chain draws on TRBV19 and TRBJ2-6; TCRdb picks TRBD1, but there is no DNA to check that call. The CDR3 covers 18 residues, taking in both the cysteine and the phenylalanine. The nucleotide record is missing. The germline V gene (reference sequence) gives CDR1 as LNHDA and CDR2 as SQIVND.